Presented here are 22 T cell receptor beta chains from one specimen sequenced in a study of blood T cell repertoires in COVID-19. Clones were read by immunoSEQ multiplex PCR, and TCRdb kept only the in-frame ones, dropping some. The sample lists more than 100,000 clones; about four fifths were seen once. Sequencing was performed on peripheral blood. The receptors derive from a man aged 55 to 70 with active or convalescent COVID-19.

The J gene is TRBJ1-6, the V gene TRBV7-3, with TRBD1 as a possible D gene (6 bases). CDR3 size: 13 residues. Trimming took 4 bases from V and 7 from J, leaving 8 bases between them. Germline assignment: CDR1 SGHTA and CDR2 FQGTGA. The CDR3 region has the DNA TGTGCCAGCAGCTCAGGGGAAAATTCACCCCTCCACTTT. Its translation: CASSSGENSPLHF.

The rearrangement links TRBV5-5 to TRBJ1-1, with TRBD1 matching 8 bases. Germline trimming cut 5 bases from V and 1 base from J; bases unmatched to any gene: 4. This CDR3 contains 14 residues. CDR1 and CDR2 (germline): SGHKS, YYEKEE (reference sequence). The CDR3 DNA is TGTGCCAGCAGGCGACAGGGGTCGAACACTGAAGCTTTCTTT. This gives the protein CASRRQGSNTEAFF.

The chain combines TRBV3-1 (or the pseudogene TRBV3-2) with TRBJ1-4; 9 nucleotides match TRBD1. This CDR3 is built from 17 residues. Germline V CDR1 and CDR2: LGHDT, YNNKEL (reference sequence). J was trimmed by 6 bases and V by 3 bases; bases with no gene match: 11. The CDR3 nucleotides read TGTGCCAGCAGCCATCCGTCCCCCGGGACAGGGTATGAAAAACTGTTTTTT. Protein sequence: CASSHPSPGTGYEKLFF.

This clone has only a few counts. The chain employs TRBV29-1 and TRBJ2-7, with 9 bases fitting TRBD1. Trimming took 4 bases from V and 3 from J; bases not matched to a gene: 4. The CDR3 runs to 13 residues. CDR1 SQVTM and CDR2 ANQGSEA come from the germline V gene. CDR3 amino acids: CSVGGQGFYEQYF. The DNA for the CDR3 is TGCAGCGTTGGGGGACAGGGATTCTACGAGCAGTACTTC.

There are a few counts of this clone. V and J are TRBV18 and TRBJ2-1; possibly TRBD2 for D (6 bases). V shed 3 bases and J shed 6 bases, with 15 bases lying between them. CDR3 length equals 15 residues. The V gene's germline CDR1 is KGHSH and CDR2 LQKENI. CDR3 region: CASSPPGPGGNEQFF. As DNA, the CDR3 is TGTGCCAGCTCACCCCCGGGACCCGGGGGCAATGAGCAGTTCTTC.

DNA of the CDR3: TGTGCCAGCAGTACCGGCGGGCAAAGCACAGATACGCAGTATTTT. Translated: CASSTGGQSTDTQYF. The chain carries TRBV28 and TRBJ2-3; tentative D call: TRBD2 (5 bases). CDR3 length: 15 amino acids. V was pared by 5 bases and J by 0 bases, with 12 bases between. Germline CDR1 is MDHEN and CDR2 is SYDVKM. Full variable domain (remainder filled in from reference TRBV28 and TRBJ2-3): DVKVTQSSRYLVKRTGEKVFLECVQDMDHENMFWYRQDPGLGLRLIYFSYDVKMKEKGDIPEGYSVSREKKERFSLILESASTNQTSMYLCASSTGGQSTDTQYFGPGTRLTVL.

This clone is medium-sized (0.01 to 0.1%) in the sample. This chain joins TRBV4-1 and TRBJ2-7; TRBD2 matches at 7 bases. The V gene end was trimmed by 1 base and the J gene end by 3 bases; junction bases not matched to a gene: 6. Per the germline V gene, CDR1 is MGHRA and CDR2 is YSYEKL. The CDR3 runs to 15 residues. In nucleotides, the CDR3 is TGCGCCAGCAGCCAAGGGACTAGTAGGATCTACGAGCAGTACTTC. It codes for CASSQGTSRIYEQYF.

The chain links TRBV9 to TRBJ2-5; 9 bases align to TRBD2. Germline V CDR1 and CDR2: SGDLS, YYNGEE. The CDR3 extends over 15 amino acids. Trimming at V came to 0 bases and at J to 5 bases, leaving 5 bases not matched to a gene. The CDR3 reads CASSVARTSVETQYF. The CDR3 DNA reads TGTGCCAGCAGCGTAGCGAGGACTAGCGTGGAGACCCAGTACTTC.

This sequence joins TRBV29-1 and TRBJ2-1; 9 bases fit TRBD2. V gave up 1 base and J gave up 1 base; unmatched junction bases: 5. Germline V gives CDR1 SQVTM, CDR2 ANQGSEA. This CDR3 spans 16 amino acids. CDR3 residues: CSVEGGAGGSYNEQFF. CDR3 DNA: TGCAGCGTTGAAGGGGGAGCGGGAGGTTCCTACAATGAGCAGTTCTTC.

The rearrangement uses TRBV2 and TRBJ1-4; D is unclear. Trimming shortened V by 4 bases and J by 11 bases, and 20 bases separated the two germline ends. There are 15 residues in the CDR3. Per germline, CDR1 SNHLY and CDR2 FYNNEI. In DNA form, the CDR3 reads TGTGCCAGCAGTGGCCAGCCAAACGATCCCAGGAAACTGTTTTTT. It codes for CASSGQPNDPRKLFF.

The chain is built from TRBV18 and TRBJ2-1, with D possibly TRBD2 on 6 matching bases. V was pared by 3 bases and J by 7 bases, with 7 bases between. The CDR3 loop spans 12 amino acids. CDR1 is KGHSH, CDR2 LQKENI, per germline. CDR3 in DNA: TGTGCCAGCTCACCGGGGAGGAATGAGCAGTTCTTC. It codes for CASSPGRNEQFF.

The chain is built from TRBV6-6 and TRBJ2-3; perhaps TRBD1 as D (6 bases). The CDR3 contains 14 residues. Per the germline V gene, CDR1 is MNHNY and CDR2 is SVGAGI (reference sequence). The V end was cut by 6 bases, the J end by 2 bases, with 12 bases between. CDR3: CASSTDSPTDTQYF. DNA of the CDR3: TGTGCCAGCAGCACGGACAGTCCCACAGATACGCAGTATTTT.

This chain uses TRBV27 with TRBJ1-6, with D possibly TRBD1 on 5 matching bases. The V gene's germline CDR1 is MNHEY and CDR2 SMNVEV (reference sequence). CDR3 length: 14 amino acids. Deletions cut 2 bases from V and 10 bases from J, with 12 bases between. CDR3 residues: CASSLMGLGSPLHF. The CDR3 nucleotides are TGTGCCAGCAGTTTAATGGGGCTGGGCTCACCCCTCCACTTT.

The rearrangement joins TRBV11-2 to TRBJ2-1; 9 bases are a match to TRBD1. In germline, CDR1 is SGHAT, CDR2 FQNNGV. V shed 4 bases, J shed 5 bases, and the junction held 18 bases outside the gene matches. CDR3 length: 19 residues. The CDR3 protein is CASSSYDRGTPRKNNEQFF. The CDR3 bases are TGTGCCAGCAGCTCCTATGACAGGGGGACCCCTAGAAAAAACAATGAGCAGTTCTTC.

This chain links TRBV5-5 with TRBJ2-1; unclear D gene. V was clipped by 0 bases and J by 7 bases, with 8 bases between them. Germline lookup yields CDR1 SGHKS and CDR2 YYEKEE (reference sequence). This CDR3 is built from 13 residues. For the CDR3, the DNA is TGTGCCAGCAGCTTGGGCGTGGTAAATGAGCAGTTCTTC. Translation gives CASSLGVVNEQFF.

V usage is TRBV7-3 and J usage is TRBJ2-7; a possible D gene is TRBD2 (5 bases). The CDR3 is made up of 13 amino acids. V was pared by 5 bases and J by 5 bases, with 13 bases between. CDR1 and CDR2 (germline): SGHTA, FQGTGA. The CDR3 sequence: CASSESGSDEQYF. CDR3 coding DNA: TGTGCCAGCAGCGAATCGGGGTCGGACGAGCAGTACTTC.

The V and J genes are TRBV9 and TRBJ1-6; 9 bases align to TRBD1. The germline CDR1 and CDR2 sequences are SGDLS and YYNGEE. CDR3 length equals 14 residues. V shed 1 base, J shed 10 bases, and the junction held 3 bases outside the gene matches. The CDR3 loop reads CASSVTGGESPLHF. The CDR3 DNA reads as TGTGCCAGCAGCGTAACAGGGGGCGAGTCACCCCTCCACTTT.

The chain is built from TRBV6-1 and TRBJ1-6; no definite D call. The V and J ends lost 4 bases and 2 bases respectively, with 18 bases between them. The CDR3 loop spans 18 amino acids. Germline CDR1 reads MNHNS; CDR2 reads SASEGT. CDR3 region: CASSVVRSAGTYNSPLHF. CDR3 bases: TGTGCCAGCAGTGTAGTGAGATCGGCGGGGACCTATAATTCACCCCTCCACTTT.

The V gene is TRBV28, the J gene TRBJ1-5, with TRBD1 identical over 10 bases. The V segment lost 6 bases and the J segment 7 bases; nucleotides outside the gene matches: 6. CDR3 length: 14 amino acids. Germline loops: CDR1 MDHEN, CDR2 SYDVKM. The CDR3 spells CASRRQGALQPQHF. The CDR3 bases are TGTGCCAGCAGGAGACAGGGGGCTCTCCAGCCCCAGCATTTT.

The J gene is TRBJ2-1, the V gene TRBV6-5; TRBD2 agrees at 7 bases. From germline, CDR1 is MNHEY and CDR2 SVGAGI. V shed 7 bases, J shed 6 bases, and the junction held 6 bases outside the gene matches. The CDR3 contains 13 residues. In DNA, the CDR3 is TGTGCCAGCAAATTGGGCGGGAGCAATGAGCAGTTCTTC. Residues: CASKLGGSNEQFF.

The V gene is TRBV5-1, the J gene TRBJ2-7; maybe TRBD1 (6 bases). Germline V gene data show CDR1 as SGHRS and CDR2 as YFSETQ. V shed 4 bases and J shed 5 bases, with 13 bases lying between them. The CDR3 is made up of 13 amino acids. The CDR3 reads CASSDPPGDEQYF. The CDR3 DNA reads TGCGCCAGCAGCGATCCCCCAGGGGACGAGCAGTACTTC.

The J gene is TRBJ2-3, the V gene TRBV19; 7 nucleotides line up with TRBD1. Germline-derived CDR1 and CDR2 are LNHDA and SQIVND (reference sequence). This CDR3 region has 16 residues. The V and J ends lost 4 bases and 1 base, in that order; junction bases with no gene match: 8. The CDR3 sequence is CASSKRTGWGTDTQYF. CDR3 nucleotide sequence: TGTGCCAGTAGTAAACGGACAGGTTGGGGCACAGATACGCAGTATTTT.